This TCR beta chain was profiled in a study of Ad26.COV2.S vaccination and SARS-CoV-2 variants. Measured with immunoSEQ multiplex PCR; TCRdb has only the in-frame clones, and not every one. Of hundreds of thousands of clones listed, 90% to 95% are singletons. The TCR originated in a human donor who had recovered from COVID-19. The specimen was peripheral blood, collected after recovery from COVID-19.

The CDR3 reads CASSLFGTGFGNTIYF. The DNA for the CDR3 is TGTGCCAGCAGTTTATTTGGGACAGGGTTTGGAAACACCATATATTTT. The chain uses TRBV27 and TRBJ1-3; TRBD1 matches at 9 bases. V dropped 1 base and J dropped 3; count of bases not matched to a gene: 4. In germline, CDR1 is MNHEY, CDR2 SMNVEV (reference sequence). The CDR3 contains 16 residues.